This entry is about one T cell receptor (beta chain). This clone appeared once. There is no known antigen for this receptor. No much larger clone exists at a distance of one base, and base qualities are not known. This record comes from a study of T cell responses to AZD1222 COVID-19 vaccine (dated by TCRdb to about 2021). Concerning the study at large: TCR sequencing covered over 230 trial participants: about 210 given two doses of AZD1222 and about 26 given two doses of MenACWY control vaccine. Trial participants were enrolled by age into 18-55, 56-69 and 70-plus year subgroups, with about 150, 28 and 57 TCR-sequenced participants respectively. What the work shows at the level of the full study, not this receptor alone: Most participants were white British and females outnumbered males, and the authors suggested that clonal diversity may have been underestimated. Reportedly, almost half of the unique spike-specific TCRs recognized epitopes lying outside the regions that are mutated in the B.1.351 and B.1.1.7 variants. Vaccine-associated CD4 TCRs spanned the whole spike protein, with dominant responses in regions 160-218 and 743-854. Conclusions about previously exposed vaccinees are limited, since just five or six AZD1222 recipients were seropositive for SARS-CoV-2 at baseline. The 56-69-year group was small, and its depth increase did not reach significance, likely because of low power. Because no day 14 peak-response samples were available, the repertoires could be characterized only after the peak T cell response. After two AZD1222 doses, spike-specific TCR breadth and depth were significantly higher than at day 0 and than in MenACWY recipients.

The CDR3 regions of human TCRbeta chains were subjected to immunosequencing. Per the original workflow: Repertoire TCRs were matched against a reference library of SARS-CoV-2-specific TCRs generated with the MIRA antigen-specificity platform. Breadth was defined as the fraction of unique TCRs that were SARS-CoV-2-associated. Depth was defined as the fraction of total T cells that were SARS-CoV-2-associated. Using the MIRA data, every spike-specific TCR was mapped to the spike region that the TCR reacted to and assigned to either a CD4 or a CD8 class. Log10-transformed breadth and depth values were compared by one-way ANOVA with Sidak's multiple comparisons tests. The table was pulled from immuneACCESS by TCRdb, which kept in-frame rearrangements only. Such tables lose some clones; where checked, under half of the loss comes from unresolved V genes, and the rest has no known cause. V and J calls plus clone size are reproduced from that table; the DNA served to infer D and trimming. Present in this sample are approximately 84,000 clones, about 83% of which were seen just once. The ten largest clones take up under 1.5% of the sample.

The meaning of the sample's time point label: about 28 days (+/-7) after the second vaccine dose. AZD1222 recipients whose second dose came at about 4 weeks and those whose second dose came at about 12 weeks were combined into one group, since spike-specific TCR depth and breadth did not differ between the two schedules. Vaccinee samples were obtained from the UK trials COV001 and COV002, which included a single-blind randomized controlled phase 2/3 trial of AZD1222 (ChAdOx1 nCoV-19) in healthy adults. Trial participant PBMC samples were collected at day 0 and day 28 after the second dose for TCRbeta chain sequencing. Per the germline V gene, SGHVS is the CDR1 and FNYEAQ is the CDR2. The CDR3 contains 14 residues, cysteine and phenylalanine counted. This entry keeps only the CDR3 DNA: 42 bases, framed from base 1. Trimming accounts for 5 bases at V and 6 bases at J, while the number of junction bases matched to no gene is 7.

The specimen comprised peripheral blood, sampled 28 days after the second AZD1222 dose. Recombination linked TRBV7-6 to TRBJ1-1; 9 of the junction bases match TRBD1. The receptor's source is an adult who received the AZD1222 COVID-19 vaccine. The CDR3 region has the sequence CASSPGQGWAEAFF. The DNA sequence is TGTGCCAGCAGCCCCGGACAGGGGTGGGCTGAAGCTTTCTTT.